Listed below are T cell receptor beta chains from one sample, sequenced in a study of blood T cell repertoires in COVID-19. The table came from immunoSEQ multiplex PCR; TCRdb's copy has only in-frame clones and leaves some out. The repertoire holds under 100,000 clones, with roughly 77% as singletons. Sequenced input: peripheral blood. The receptor set was obtained from a human donor in a cohort sampled during active COVID-19. CDR3s include the opening cysteine and the closing phenylalanine or tryptophan.

cdr3_length v_call cdr3_aa
14 TRBV14 CASSQSHFTDTQYF
15 TRBV9 CASSATGQLSYEQYF
13 TRBV25-1 CASSLTGDTEAFF
17 TRBV11-3 CASSLFWESSGDFTQYF
15 TRBV28 CASSLTGTRFHEQYF
15 TRBV4-3 CASSHGTGKGSPLHF
13 TRBV7-2 CASSPGANEKLFF
17 TRBV5-8 CASSITSGGYSYNEQFF
19 TRBV18 CASSPIKDSPSSYNSPLHF
15 TRBV7-8 CASSLRVVDNQPQHF
14 TRBV18 CASSPRQAGETQYF
14 TRBV5-1 CASSLYRGRETQYF
14 TRBV30 CAWRTSGGPDTQYF
15 TRBV15 CATSRETGGYEKLFF
14 TRBV11-3 CASSLGSSSYEQYF
15 TRBV19 CASRDRVMNTGELFF
14 TRBV5-1 CASRPLLTDYEQYF
14 TRBV10-3 CAAQLSGYTDTQYF
15 TRBV15 CATSSRDRGRTEQYF
14 TRBV5-1 CASSLGGGSYEQYF
14 TRBV6-6 CASSSYMGAYEQYF
15 TRBV2 CACHDRFLAKNIQYF
14 TRBV19 CASSSGSGGNEQFF